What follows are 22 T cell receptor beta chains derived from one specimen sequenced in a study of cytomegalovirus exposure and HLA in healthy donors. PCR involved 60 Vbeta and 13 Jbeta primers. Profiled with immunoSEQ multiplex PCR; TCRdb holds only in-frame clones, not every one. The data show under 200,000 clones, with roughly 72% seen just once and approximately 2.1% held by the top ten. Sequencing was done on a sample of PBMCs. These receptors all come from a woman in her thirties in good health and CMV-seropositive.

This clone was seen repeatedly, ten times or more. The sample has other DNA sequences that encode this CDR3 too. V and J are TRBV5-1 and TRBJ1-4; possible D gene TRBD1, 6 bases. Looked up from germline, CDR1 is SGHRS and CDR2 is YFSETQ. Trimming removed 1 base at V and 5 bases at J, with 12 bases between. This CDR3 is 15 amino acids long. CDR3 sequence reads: CASSLSGRGNEKLFF. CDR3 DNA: TGCGCCAGCAGCTTGAGCGGGAGGGGGAATGAAAAACTGTTTTTT.

CDR3: CAWSVGGTGGTEAFF. In nucleotides, the CDR3 is TGTGCCTGGAGTGTGGGAGGGACAGGGGGCACTGAAGCTTTCTTT. The V gene is TRBV30, the J gene TRBJ1-1, with TRBD1 matching over 11 bases. This CDR3 has 15 residues. V was clipped by 0 bases and J by 4 bases; unmatched bases: 4. Germline CDR1 GTSNPN, CDR2 SVGIG (reference sequence).

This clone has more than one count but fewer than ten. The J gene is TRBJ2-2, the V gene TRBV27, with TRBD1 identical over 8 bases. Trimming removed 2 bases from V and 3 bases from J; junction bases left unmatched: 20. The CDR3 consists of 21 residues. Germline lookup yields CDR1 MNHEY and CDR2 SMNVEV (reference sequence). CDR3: CASSLGGQGALTPRDTGELFF. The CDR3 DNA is TGTGCCAGCAGTTTAGGCGGTCAGGGGGCGCTGACTCCGAGGGACACCGGGGAGCTGTTTTTT.

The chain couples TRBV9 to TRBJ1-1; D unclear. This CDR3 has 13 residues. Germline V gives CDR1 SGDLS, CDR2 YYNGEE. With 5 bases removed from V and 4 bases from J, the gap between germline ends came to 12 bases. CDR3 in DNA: TGTGCCAGCAGGAAAACTGGTGGCACTGAAGCTTTCTTT. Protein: CASRKTGGTEAFF.

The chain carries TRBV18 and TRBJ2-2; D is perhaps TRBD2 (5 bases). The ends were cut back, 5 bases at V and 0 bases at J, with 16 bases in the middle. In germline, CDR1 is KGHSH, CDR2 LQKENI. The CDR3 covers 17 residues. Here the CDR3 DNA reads TGTGCCAGCTCATCCCCTCAGCGGCAGGCGAACACCGGGGAGCTGTTTTTT. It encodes CASSSPQRQANTGELFF.

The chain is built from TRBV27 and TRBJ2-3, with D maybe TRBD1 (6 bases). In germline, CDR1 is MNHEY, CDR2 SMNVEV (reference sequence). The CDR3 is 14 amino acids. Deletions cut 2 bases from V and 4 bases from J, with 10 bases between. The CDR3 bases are TGTGCCAGCAGTTTAGGGGCAGGGGCAGATACGCAGTATTTT. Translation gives CASSLGAGADTQYF.

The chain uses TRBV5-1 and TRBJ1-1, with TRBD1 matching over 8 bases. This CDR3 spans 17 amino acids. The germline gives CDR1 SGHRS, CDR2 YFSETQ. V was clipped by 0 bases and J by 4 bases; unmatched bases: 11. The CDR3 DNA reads TGCGCCAGCAGCTTGGCCAGGGGGCAGGGAGGCGGCACTGAAGCTTTCTTT. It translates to CASSLARGQGGGTEAFF.

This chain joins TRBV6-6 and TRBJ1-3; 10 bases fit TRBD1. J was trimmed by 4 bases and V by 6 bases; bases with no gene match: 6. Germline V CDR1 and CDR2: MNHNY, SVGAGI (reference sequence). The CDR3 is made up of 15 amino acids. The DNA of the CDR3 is TGTGCCAGCAGCCGATCGACAGGGGGCGGAAACACCATATATTTT. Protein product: CASSRSTGGGNTIYF.

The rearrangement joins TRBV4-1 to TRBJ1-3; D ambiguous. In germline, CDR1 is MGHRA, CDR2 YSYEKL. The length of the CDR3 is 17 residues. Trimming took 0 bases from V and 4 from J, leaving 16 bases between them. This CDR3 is CASSQEYKQIGGNTIYF. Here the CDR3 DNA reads TGCGCCAGCAGCCAAGAATACAAACAGATAGGAGGAAACACCATATATTTT.

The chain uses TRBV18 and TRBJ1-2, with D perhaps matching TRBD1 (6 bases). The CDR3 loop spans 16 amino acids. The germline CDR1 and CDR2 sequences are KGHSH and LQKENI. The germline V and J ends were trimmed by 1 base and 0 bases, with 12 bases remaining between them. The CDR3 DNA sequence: TGTGCCAGCTCACCACGCCGACAGGCGTCTAACTATGGCTACACCTTC. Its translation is CASSPRRQASNYGYTF. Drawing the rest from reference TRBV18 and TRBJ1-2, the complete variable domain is NAGVMQNPRHLVRRRGQEARLRCSPMKGHSHVYWYRQLPEEGLKFMVYLQKENIIDESGMPKERFSAEFPKEGPSILRIQQVVRGDSAAYFCASSPRRQASNYGYTFGSGTRLTVV.

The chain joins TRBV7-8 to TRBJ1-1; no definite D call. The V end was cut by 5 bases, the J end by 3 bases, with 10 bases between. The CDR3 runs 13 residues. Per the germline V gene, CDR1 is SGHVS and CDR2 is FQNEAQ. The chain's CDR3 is CASSPDGYTEAFF. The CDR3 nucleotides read TGTGCCAGCAGCCCCGACGGGTACACTGAAGCTTTCTTT. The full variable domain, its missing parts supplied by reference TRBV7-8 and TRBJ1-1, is GAGVSQSPRYKVAKRGQDVALRCDPISGHVSLFWYQQALGQGPEFLTYFQNEAQLDKSGLPSDRFFAERPEGSVSTLKIQRTQQEDSAVYLCASSPDGYTEAFFGQGTRLTVV.

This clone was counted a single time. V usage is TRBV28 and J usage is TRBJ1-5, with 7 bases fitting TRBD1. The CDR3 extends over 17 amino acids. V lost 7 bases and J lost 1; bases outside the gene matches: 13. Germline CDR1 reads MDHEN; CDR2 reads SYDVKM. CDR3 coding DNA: TGTGCCAGCATCCCCGACAGGGAGCCCACCAGCAATCAGCCCCAGCATTTT. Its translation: CASIPDREPTSNQPQHF.

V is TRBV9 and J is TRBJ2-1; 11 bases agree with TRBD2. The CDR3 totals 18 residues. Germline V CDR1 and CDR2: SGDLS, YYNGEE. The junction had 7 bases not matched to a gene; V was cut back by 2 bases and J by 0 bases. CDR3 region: CASSVSGRAPHSYNEQFF. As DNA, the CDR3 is TGTGCCAGCAGCGTTAGCGGGAGGGCCCCCCACTCCTACAATGAGCAGTTCTTC.

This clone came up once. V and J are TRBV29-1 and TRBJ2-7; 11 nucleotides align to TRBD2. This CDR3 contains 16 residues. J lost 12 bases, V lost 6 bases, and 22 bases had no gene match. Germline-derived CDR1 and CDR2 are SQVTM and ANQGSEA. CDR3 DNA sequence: TGCAGCGTCAGTACCACGACGCCGGGACTAGCGGTAGATCTGTACTTC. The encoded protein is CSVSTTTPGLAVDLYF.

CDR3 residues: CATHLGTVNTGELFF. DNA for the CDR3: TGTGCCACCCACTTGGGGACAGTAAACACCGGGGAGCTGTTTTTT. J is TRBJ2-2 and V is TRBV19; 7 bases fit TRBD1. Germline assignment: CDR1 LNHDA and CDR2 SQIVND (reference sequence). V lost 10 bases to trimming and J lost 2 bases; unmatched junction nucleotides: 10. The CDR3 totals 15 residues.

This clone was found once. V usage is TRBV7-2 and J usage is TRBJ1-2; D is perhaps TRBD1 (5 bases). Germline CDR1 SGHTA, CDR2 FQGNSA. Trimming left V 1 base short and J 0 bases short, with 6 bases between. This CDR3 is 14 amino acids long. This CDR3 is CASSLGGPNYGYTF. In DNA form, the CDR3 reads TGTGCCAGCAGCTTAGGGGGCCCTAACTATGGCTACACCTTC.

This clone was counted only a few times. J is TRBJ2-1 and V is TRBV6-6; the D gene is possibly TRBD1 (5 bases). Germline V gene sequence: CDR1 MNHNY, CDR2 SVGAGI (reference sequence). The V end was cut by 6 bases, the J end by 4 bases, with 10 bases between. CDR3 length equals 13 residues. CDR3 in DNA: TGTGCCAGCAGCTCCGACAGTTACAATGAGCAGTTCTTC. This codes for CASSSDSYNEQFF.

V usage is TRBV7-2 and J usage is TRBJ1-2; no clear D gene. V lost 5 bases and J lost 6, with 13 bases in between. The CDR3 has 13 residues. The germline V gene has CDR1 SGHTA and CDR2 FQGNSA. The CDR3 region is CASSRLRGDGYTF. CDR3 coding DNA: TGTGCCAGCAGCCGCCTCCGGGGAGATGGCTACACCTTC.

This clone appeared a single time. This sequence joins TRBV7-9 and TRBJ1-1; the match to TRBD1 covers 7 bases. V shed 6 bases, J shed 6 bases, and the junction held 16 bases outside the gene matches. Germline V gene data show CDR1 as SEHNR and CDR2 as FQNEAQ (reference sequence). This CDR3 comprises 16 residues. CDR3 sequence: CASSHQYPGGWAEAFF. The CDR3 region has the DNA TGTGCCAGCAGTCACCAATACCCAGGGGGTTGGGCTGAAGCTTTCTTT.

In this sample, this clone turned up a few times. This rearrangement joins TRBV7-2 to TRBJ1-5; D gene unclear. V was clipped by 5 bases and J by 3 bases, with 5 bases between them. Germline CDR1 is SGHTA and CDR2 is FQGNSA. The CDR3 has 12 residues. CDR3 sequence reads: CASSVYNQPQHF. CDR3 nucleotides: TGTGCCAGCAGCGTATACAATCAGCCCCAGCATTTT.

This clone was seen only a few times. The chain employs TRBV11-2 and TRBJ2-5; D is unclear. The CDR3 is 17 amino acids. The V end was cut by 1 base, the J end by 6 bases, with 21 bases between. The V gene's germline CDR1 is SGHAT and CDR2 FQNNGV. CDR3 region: CASSLVSLGVSIKTQYF. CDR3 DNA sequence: TGTGCCAGCAGCTTAGTCAGCCTTGGAGTTTCTATAAAGACCCAGTACTTC.

CDR3 nucleotide sequence: TGCGCCAGCAGCTTCCCGGGACAGGGGAGAACCGGGGAGCTGTTTTTT. Translated: CASSFPGQGRTGELFF. The chain has TRBV5-1 and TRBJ2-2, with 10 bases lining up with TRBD1. Germline CDR1 SGHRS, CDR2 YFSETQ. With 2 bases clipped from V and 5 bases from J, the junction kept 6 bases outside the gene matches. The CDR3 runs 16 residues. Looking up the rest from reference TRBV5-1 and TRBJ2-2 gives the full variable domain: KAGVTQTPRYLIKTRGQQVTLSCSPISGHRSVSWYQQTPGQGLQFLFEYFSETQRNKGNFPGRFSGRQFSNSRSEMNVSTLELGDSALYLCASSFPGQGRTGELFFGEGSRLTVL.